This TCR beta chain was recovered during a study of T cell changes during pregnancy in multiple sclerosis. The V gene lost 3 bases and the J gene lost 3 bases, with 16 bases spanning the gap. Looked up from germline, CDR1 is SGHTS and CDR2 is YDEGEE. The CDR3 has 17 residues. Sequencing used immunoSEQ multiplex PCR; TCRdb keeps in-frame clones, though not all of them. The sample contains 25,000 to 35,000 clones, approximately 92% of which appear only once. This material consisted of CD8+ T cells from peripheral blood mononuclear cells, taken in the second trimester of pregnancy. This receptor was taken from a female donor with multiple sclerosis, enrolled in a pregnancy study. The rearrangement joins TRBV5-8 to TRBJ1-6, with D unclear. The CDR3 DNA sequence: TGTGCCAGCAGCTCTCCCGTCATGCGTGACTATAATTCACCCCTCCACTTT. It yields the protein CASSSPVMRDYNSPLHF. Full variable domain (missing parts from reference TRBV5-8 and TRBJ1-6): EAGVTQSPTHLIKTRGQQATLRCSPISGHTSVYWYQQALGLGLQFLLWYDEGEERNRGNFPPRFSGRQFPNYSSELNVNALELEDSALYLCASSSPVMRDYNSPLHFGNGTRLTVT.